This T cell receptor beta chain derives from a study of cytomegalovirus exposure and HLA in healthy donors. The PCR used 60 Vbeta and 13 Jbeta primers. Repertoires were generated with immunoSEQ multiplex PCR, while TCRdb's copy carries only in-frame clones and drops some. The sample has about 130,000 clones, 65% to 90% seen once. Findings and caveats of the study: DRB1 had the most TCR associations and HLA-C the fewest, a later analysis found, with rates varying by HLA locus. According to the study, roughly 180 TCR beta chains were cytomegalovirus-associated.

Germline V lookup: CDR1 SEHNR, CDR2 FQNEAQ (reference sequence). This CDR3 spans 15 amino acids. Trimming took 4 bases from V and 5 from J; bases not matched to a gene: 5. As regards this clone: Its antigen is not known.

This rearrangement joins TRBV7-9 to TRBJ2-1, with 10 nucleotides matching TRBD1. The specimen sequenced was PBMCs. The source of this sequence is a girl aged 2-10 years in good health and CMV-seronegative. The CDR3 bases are TGTGCCAGCAGCTCAAGACAGGGGGCGCACAATGAGCAGTTCTTC. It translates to CASSSRQGAHNEQFF.